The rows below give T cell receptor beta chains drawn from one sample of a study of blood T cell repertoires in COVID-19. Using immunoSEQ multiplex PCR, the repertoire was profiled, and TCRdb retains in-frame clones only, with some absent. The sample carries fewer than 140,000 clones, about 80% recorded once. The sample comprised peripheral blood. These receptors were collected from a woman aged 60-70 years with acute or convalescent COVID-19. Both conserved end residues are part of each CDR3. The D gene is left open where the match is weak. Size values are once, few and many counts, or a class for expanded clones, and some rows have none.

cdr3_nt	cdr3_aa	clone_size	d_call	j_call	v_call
TGTGCCAGCTCACCACGTAGCGGGAGCTTGGGTGAGCAGTTCTTC	CASSPRSGSLGEQFF	NA	TRBD2	TRBJ2-1	TRBV18
TGCAGTGCTAGTATTCGGTATGGCTACACCTTC	CSASIRYGYTF	few	NA	TRBJ1-2	TRBV20-1
TGCGCCAGCAGCTTGGGGACAGGGGAACTGAATGAGCAGTTCTTC	CASSLGTGELNEQFF	NA	TRBD1	TRBJ2-1	TRBV5-1
TGTGCCAGCGACGGAGACTCCTACGAGCAGTACTTC	CASDGDSYEQYF	NA	NA	TRBJ2-7	TRBV7-9
TGTGCCAGCAGCCAGCTTTCGGGTTATGGCTACACCTTC	CASSQLSGYGYTF	NA	NA	TRBJ1-2	TRBV3-1/TRBV3-2
TGTGCCAGTAGCAGTAGCGGGGGGCAGTCCTACGAGCAGTACTTC	CASSSSGGQSYEQYF	NA	TRBD2	TRBJ2-7	TRBV19
TGTGCCAGCAGCGTTCAAGCATCACCCCTCCACTTT	CASSVQASPLHF	NA	NA	TRBJ1-6	TRBV7-2
TGCGCCAGCAGCCAAGTCGGCAGGGGATCTGGGGCCAACGTCCTGACTTTC	CASSQVGRGSGANVLTF	NA	NA	TRBJ2-6	TRBV4-1
TGTGCTAGTAATTTTGGCGGGAGCTACAATGAGCAGTTCTTC	CASNFGGSYNEQFF	NA	TRBD2	TRBJ2-1	TRBV12-5
TGTGCCAGCAGTCCCTCGGGTTCCCACAATGAGCAGTTCTTC	CASSPSGSHNEQFF	NA	NA	TRBJ2-1	TRBV3-1/TRBV3-2
TGTGCCAGCATTAGTAGACTATCTAACTATGGCTACACCTTC	CASISRLSNYGYTF	NA	NA	TRBJ1-2	TRBV6-5
TGCGCCAGCAGCTTGGAGGGGCCTGAAGCTTTCTTT	CASSLEGPEAFF	NA	NA	TRBJ1-1	TRBV5-1
TGTGCCAGCTCACCACCGAGCGGGACAGGGGCCTCCTACGAGCAGTACTTC	CASSPPSGTGASYEQYF	once	TRBD1	TRBJ2-7	TRBV18
TGTGCCAGCAGCTTTGCGGGAGGGCGCACAGATACGCAGTATTTT	CASSFAGGRTDTQYF	few	TRBD2	TRBJ2-3	TRBV7-8
TGTGCCAGCAGAGCGAACACTGAAGCTTTCTTT	CASRANTEAFF	NA	NA	TRBJ1-1	TRBV3-1/TRBV3-2
TGTGCCAGCAGCCGGACAGGGGAGAGCAATCAGCCCCAGCATTTT	CASSRTGESNQPQHF	NA	TRBD1	TRBJ1-5	TRBV4-2
TGTGCCAGCACCCGGACAGGGCGGAATGAGCAGTTCTTC	CASTRTGRNEQFF	once	TRBD1	TRBJ2-1	TRBV7-9
TGTGCCAGCAGTTTGGACCAGGAGGTCCACTTT	CASSLDQEVHF	NA	NA	TRBJ1-6	TRBV28
TGTGCCAGCAGCCCAACCCCCGGGACAATCGCGCAGTTCTTC	CASSPTPGTIAQFF	NA	NA	TRBJ2-1	TRBV7-3
TGTGCCAGCAGCTTAGGCGGGAGAGGAGAAGATACGCAGTATTTT	CASSLGGRGEDTQYF	NA	TRBD2	TRBJ2-3	TRBV7-9
TGCAGTGCTAGTTATGGGGGCAGCAATCAGCCCCAGCATTTT	CSASYGGSNQPQHF	NA	NA	TRBJ1-5	TRBV20-1
TGCGCCAGCAGCCGAGGGGACAGGGATCGGGGACCCCTCCACTTT	CASSRGDRDRGPLHF	NA	TRBD1	TRBJ1-6	TRBV4-1
TGTGCCAGCAGCCAAGAGTGGGCAGGGAGGGAGACCCAGTACTTC	CASSQEWAGRETQYF	NA	NA	TRBJ2-5	TRBV3-1/TRBV3-2
TGCGCCAGCAGGGGACTTGGGACAGGGGAAATGGAAAAACTGTTTTTT	CASRGLGTGEMEKLFF	once	TRBD1	TRBJ1-4	TRBV5-1
TGTGCCAGCAGTTTAGGGAGGGACTACGAGCAGTACTTC	CASSLGRDYEQYF	NA	TRBD2	TRBJ2-7	TRBV28
TGCGCCAGCAGTCTAGGGAGCTCTGGAAACACCATATATTTT	CASSLGSSGNTIYF	NA	NA	TRBJ1-3	TRBV4-1
TGTGCCAGCAGCTTTGGACAGGGGGCGGGTGGCTACACCTTC	CASSFGQGAGGYTF	NA	TRBD1	TRBJ1-2	TRBV5-6
TGTGCCAGCAGTGTCGGACAGGGGGGGAATGAGCAGTTCTTC	CASSVGQGGNEQFF	NA	TRBD1	TRBJ2-1	TRBV2
TGTGCCAGCAGCTCGCAGGGAACAGATACGCAGTATTTT	CASSSQGTDTQYF	NA	NA	TRBJ2-3	TRBV7-9
TGTGCCAGCAGCATGACTAGCTCTTCAACCACAGATACGCAGTATTTT	CASSMTSSSTTDTQYF	NA	TRBD2	TRBJ2-3	TRBV7-3
TGTGCCAGCAGGACAGGGGGAGCAACTAATGAAAAACTGTTTTTT	CASRTGGATNEKLFF	once	TRBD1	TRBJ1-4	TRBV5-4
TGTGCCAGTAACGGACACATTAGCAATCAGCCCCAGCATTTT	CASNGHISNQPQHF	large	NA	TRBJ1-5	TRBV19
TGTGCCAGCACCCTGGGGCTAGGGGGGACCCAGTACTTC	CASTLGLGGTQYF	NA	NA	TRBJ2-5	TRBV6-5
TGCGCCAGCAGCCAAGATCTGGGGGGCTCTGGAAACACCATATATTTT	CASSQDLGGSGNTIYF	NA	NA	TRBJ1-3	TRBV4-1
TGTGCCAGCAGAAGGACAGAGTTGGAGGATTCACCCCTCCACTTT	CASRRTELEDSPLHF	NA	NA	TRBJ1-6	TRBV2
TGTGCCAGCAGCCTCACGGGAGAGGGGTACAATGAGCAGTTCTTC	CASSLTGEGYNEQFF	many	NA	TRBJ2-1	TRBV11-2
TGTGCCAGTAGTACCCGACTGACAGGGGGCTTCGGTGGCTACACCTTC	CASSTRLTGGFGGYTF	NA	TRBD1	TRBJ1-2	TRBV19